Here is one TCR beta chain with its context. Its antigen remains unknown. These data come from a study of OX40 agonist ivuxolimab in advanced cancers. TCRdb's table, derived via immunoSEQ multiplex PCR, lists solely in-frame clones and lacks some. The table records about 73,000 clones, 90% of them present only once. Study-wide findings and caveats: Expanded peripheral T cells had an undetermined antigen specificity.

Per germline, CDR1 PRHDT and CDR2 FYEKMQ (reference sequence). The CDR3 contains 16 residues. V lost 4 bases and J lost 3, with 17 bases in between. The specimen was CD4+ or CD8+ T cells sorted from blood, collected in a trial of the OX40 agonist ivuxolimab. This clonotype was obtained from an adult with an advanced solid tumor such as melanoma, head and neck, liver or kidney cancer. The chain employs TRBV13 and TRBJ2-3; TRBD2 is a possible D gene (6 bases). In DNA, the CDR3 is TGTGCCAGCAGCTCTCTAGCGAGAACAGCAACAGATACGCAGTATTTT. It yields the protein CASSSLARTATDTQYF.